This T cell receptor (beta chain) stems from a study of human T cells and chemical hapten exposure. Study as a whole: Across its roughly 23 weeks, the study gave patients weekly diphenylcyclopropenone doses to the scalp.

Time point defined: patch test 1, 2 weeks after DPC sensitization. Sample treatment: therapeutic diphenylcyclopropenone sensitization with weekly scalp DPC. The template was total RNA from unfractionated whole blood. With regard to this clonotype: The antigen is unknown.

Study conclusions and caveats: Healthy individuals' immune responses may differ from those of donors, who had alopecia. Expanded TCRs grouped into significantly more large CDR3 similarity clusters than controls produced.

TCRdb called the RACE reads again in MiXCR, with one record for every CDR3 protein. The data contain 150,000 or so distinct CDR3 sequences, 13% to 15% of them seen just once; the ten biggest clones take up about 1.7%. The sample here was whole blood, taken in connection with sensitization to the hapten diphenylcyclopropenone (DPC). The receptor was isolated from a woman younger than 45 with alopecia areata. Some clones in this sample may be carry-over from other donors' samples.

This chain's CDR3 is CSARRGTSGTGELFF. CDR3 sequence (DNA): TGCAGTGCTAGGAGAGGGACTAGCGGGACCGGGGAGCTGTTTTTT. The chain has TRBV20-1 and TRBJ2-2; 12 positions agree with TRBD2. Germline loops: CDR1 DFQATT, CDR2 SNEGSKA (reference sequence). The CDR3 covers 15 residues. Trimming removed 3 bases from V and 5 bases from J; junction bases left unmatched: 4.